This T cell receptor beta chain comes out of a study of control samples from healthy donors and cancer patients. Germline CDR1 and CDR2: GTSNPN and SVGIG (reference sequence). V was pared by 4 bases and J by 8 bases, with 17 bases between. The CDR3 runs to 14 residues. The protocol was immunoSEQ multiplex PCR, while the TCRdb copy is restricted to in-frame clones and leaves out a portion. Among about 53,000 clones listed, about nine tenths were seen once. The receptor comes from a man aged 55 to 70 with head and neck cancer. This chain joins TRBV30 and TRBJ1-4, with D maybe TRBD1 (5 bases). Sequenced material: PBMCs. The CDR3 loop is CAWIPRGREEKLFF. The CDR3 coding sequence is TGTGCCTGGATACCTAGGGGTCGGGAAGAAAAACTGTTTTTT.